This TCR beta chain was recorded in a study of response to subunit inactivated influenza vaccine. General observations from the study: Each seasonal influenza vaccination recruits few new T cells, the authors suggested.

MiXCR, run by TCRdb on the RT-PCR reads, gives a single entry per CDR3 protein. The table records approximately 730,000 distinct CDR3 sequences, around 14% of them present only once. This clonotype has only a few counts. Its antigen is currently unknown. V lost 6 bases and J 2 bases, leaving 20 bases between the germline ends. Germline loops: CDR1 MNHNS, CDR2 SASEGT. The CDR3 runs to 17 residues. The rearrangement joins TRBV6-1 to TRBJ2-1, with D tentatively TRBD1 (7 bases). The clonotype comes from a man aged 50-59 years who received an inactivated influenza vaccine. The starting material was PBMCs from blood, obtained around two weeks before vaccination. The CDR3 nucleotides read TGTGCCAGCAGCCAATGGCAGACAGGGAGGCCCTACAATGAGCAGTTCTTC. Protein product: CASSQWQTGRPYNEQFF.